This entry lists 16 T cell receptor beta chains sequenced from one sample in a study of response to subunit inactivated influenza vaccine. TCRdb independently ran MiXCR on the RT-PCR reads; one entry per CDR3 protein. Among about 480,000 distinct CDR3 sequences listed, roughly 13% were seen once. This specimen consisted of PBMCs from blood, obtained about 40 days after vaccination. The origin of the receptors is a man aged 45-65 years who received an inactivated influenza vaccine.

This sequence joins TRBV20-1 and TRBJ1-1; D is ambiguous. Trimming left V 0 bases short and J 4 bases short, with 9 bases between. CDR3 length: 13 amino acids. Germline loops: CDR1 DFQATT, CDR2 SNEGSKA (reference sequence). CDR3 nucleotide sequence: TGCAGTGCTAGAGAAACTACAAGCACTGAAGCTTTCTTT. It translates to CSARETTSTEAFF.

This clonotype was detected ten times or more. This CDR3 is CAISRLNTDTQYF. The CDR3 DNA follows: TGTGCCATCAGCCGACTGAACACAGATACGCAGTATTTT. The J gene is TRBJ2-3, the V gene TRBV10-3; D is ambiguous. Trimming cost V 6 bases and J 2 bases, with 9 bases left between them. CDR3 length: 13 residues. The germline V gene has CDR1 ENHRY and CDR2 SYGVKD.

This clonotype was recorded a few times. The V and J genes are TRBV4-3 and TRBJ1-5; no clear D. Germline loops: CDR1 LGHNA, CDR2 YSLEER. Trimming stripped 3 bases from V and 5 bases from J, with 8 bases between. The CDR3 is 13 residues long. CDR3 nucleotides: TGCGCCAGCAGCCATTGGCGCGATCAGCCCCAGCATTTT. It translates to CASSHWRDQPQHF.

The chain couples TRBV9 to TRBJ2-5; D gene ambiguous. Germline V gene data show CDR1 as SGDLS and CDR2 as YYNGEE. This CDR3 is built from 14 residues. The V end lost 0 bases, the J end lost 2 bases, and 8 bases lay between the germline ends. CDR3 sequence (DNA): TGTGCCAGCAGCGTAGATCCGTATCAAGAGACCCAGTACTTC. The encoded protein is CASSVDPYQETQYF.

The chain joins TRBV19 to TRBJ2-3, with no clear D. The CDR3 covers 13 residues. V was pared by 3 bases and J by 6 bases, with 10 bases between. Germline values: CDR1 LNHDA, CDR2 SQIVND (reference sequence). In nucleotides, the CDR3 is TGTGCCAGTAGTATCGGTTTTGAGGATACGCAGTATTTT. Its protein product is CASSIGFEDTQYF.

This clonotype occurred a few times. The rearrangement joins TRBV2 to TRBJ2-4; 9 bases match TRBD1. The CDR3 is made up of 17 amino acids. Germline V lookup: CDR1 SNHLY, CDR2 FYNNEI. Trimming at V came to 1 base and at J to 0 bases, leaving 4 bases not matched to a gene. CDR3 coding DNA: TGTGCCAGCAGTGAAGGGCGGGACAGGGTAGCCAAAAACATTCAGTACTTC. This codes for CASSEGRDRVAKNIQYF.

The chain combines TRBV7-9 with TRBJ2-2; D call uncertain. Germline loops: CDR1 SEHNR, CDR2 FQNEAQ (reference sequence). Trimming stripped 8 bases from V and 2 bases from J, with 9 bases between. The CDR3 loop spans 13 amino acids. The CDR3 reads CASWVINTGELFF. The CDR3 DNA reads TGTGCCAGCTGGGTCATTAACACCGGGGAGCTGTTTTTT.

This chain joins TRBV7-2 and TRBJ1-3, with D possibly being TRBD1 (5 bases). V was pared by 5 bases and J by 4 bases, with 12 bases between. CDR1 is SGHTA, CDR2 FQGNSA, per germline. The CDR3 runs to 14 residues. The DNA of the CDR3 is TGTGCCAGCAGCCCGTGGACAACGGGAAACACCATATATTTT. It specifies CASSPWTTGNTIYF. Complete variable domain (other parts from reference TRBV7-2 and TRBJ1-3): GAGVSQSPSNKVTEKGKDVELRCDPISGHTALYWYRQSLGQGLEFLIYFQGNSAPDKSGLPSDRFSAERTGGSVSTLTIQRTQQEDSAVYLCASSPWTTGNTIYFGEGSWLTVV.

The rearrangement uses TRBV30 and TRBJ1-1; no clear D gene. The CDR3 is 15 residues long. The ends were cut back, 3 bases at V and 1 base at J, with 15 bases in the middle. Germline V gene lookup returns CDR1 GTSNPN and CDR2 SVGIG (reference sequence). CDR3 in DNA: TGTGCCTGGAGACCGTTCGGGCAAACGAACACTGAAGCTTTCTTT. Amino acid sequence: CAWRPFGQTNTEAFF.

With respect to this clonotype: The conserved final phenylalanine or tryptophan is absent from the CDR3, which likely points to a read error. The V and J genes are TRBV24-1 and TRBJ2-3; D might be TRBD1 (6 bases). Germline loops: CDR1 KGHDR, CDR2 SFDVKD. The V and J ends lost 4 bases and 0 bases respectively, with 13 bases between them. The CDR3 spans 16 residues. CDR3 nucleotides: TGTGCCACCAGTGACCCGGACAGCTCTAGCACAGATACGCAGTATTTG. Encoded protein: CATSDPDSSSTDTQYL.

The rearrangement joins TRBV15 to TRBJ1-5, with TRBD1 identical over 8 bases. The CDR3 loop spans 18 amino acids. V was clipped by 0 bases and J by 2 bases; unmatched bases: 9. The germline CDR1 and CDR2 sequences are LNHNV and YYDKDF (reference sequence). This chain's CDR3 is CATSREGFGQGRNQPQHF. The CDR3 DNA sequence: TGTGCCACCAGCAGAGAGGGGTTTGGACAGGGCCGCAATCAGCCCCAGCATTTT.

This clonotype was observed many times. The chain carries TRBV12-3 or TRBV12-4 and TRBJ2-7; 7 bases fit TRBD1. The CDR3 extends over 16 amino acids. Losses at the gene ends were 2 bases for V and 0 bases for J; bases not matched to a gene: 7. The DNA of the CDR3 is TGTGCCAGCAGTTTATCCGCGGACAGGTCCTCCTACGAGCAGTACTTC. It encodes CASSLSADRSSYEQYF.

J is TRBJ2-1 and V is TRBV5-1; TRBD2 matches at 11 bases. The CDR3 has 15 residues. V trimming: 2 bases; J trimming: 9 bases; junction bases outside the gene matches: 7. Germline V gives CDR1 SGHRS, CDR2 YFSETQ. DNA for the CDR3: TGCGCCAGCAGCTTTATAGCGGGAGGGAGCGGTGAGCAGTTCTTC. Its translation is CASSFIAGGSGEQFF.

This clonotype was picked up a small number of times. The genes are TRBV2 and TRBJ2-1, with TRBD2 matching 13 bases. V shed 8 bases and J 3 bases; nucleotides not matched to a gene: 4. In germline, CDR1 is SNHLY, CDR2 FYNNEI. The CDR3 loop spans 15 amino acids. This CDR3 reads CASARTSGGYNEQFF. The CDR3 DNA sequence: TGTGCCAGCGCGAGGACTAGCGGGGGCTACAATGAGCAGTTCTTC.

This clonotype was recorded a few times. V is TRBV12-3 or TRBV12-4 and J is TRBJ2-7; D unclear. The CDR3 consists of 14 residues. Between the trimmed V and J ends, which lost 0 bases and 4 bases, there was a span of 10 bases. In DNA, the CDR3 is TGTGCCAGCAGTTTAGCGGTCACGGCATACGAGCAGTACTTC. Protein: CASSLAVTAYEQYF.

This clonotype was counted between two and nine times. The J gene is TRBJ2-7, the V gene TRBV29-1; D remains unclear. CDR1 is SQVTM and CDR2 is ANQGSEA in the germline V gene. Trimming left V 4 bases short and J 9 bases short, with 13 bases between. This CDR3 has 11 amino acids. The CDR3 sequence: CSVGASGRQYF. The CDR3 DNA follows: TGCAGCGTTGGGGCGTCTGGTCGGCAGTACTTC.